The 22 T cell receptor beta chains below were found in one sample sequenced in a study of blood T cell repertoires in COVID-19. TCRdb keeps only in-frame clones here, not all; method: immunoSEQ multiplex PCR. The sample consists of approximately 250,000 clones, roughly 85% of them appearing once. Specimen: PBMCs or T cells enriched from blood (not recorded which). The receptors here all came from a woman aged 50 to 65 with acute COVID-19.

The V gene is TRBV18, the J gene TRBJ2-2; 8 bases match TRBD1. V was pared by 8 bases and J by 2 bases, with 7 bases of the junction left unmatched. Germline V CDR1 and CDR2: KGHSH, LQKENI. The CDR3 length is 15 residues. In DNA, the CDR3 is TGTGCCAGCCCGCTGACAGGGGTTAACACCGGGGAGCTGTTTTTT. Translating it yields CASPLTGVNTGELFF.

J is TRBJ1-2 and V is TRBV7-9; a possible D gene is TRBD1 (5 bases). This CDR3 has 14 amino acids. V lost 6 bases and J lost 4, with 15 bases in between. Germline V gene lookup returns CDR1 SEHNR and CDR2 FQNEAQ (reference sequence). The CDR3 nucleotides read TGTGCCAGCAGGGCTACGGGGGAGTTCTATGGCTACACCTTC. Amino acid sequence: CASRATGEFYGYTF.

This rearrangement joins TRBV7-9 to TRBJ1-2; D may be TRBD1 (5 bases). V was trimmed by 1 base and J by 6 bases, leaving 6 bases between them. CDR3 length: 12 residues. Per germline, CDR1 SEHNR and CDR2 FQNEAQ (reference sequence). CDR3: CASSLEGDGYTF. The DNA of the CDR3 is TGTGCCAGCAGCTTAGAAGGGGATGGCTACACCTTC.

The DNA for the CDR3 is TGTGCCAGCAGTGAGGGGGGGGGTTTCCCTGGAAACACCATATATTTT. It specifies CASSEGGGFPGNTIYF. The chain couples TRBV2 to TRBJ1-3; perhaps TRBD1 as D (5 bases). Germline V gene lookup returns CDR1 SNHLY and CDR2 FYNNEI. Deletions cut 3 bases from V and 2 bases from J, with 14 bases between. The CDR3 loop spans 16 amino acids.

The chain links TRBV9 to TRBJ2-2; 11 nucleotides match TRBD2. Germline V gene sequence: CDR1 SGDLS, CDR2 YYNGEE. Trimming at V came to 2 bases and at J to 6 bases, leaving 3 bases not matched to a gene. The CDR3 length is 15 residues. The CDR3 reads CASSVSGGAAGELFF. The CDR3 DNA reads TGTGCCAGCAGCGTTAGCGGGGGGGCAGCCGGGGAGCTGTTTTTT. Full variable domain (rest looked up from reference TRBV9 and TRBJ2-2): DSGVTQTPKHLITATGQRVTLRCSPRSGDLSVYWYQQSLDQGLQFLIQYYNGEERAKGNILERFSAQQFPDLHSELNLSSLELGDSALYFCASSVSGGAAGELFFGEGSRLTVL.

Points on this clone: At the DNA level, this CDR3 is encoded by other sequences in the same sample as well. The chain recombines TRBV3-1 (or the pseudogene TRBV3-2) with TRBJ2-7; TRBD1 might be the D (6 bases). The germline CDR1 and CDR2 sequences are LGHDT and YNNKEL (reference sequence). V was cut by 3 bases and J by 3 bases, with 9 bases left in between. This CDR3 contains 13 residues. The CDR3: CASSQNRVYEQYF. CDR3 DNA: TGTGCCAGCAGCCAGAACAGGGTCTACGAGCAGTACTTC.

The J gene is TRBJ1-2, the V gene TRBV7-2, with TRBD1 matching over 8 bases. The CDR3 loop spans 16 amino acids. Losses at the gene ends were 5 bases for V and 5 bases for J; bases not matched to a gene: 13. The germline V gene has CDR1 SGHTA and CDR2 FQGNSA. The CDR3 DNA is TGTGCCAGCAGCCCGGGGGGCACAGGGGGACCTTATGGCTACACCTTC. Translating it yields CASSPGGTGGPYGYTF.

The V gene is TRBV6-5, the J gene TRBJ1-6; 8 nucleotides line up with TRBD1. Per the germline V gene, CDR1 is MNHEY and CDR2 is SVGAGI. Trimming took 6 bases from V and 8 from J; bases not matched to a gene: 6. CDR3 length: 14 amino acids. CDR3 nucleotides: TGTGCCAGCAGGCCGGGACAGGCACATTCACCCCTCCACTTT. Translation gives CASRPGQAHSPLHF.

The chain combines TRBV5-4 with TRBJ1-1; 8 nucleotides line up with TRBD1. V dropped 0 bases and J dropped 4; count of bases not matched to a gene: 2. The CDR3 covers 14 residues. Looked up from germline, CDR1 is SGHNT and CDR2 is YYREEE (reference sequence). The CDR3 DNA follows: TGTGCCAGCAGCTTGGCTGACAGGGGCACTGAAGCTTTCTTT. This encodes CASSLADRGTEAFF.

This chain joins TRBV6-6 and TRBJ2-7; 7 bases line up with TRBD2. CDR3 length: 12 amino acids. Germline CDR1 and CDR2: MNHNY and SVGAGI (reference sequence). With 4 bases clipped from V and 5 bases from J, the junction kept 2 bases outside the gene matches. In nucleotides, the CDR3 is TGTGCCAGCAGTTCGGGAGGTCACGAGCAGTACTTC. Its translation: CASSSGGHEQYF.

The CDR3 DNA reads as TGTGCCAGCAGCCAGGGACAGCCCGGAAACACCATATATTTT. It is translated as CASSQGQPGNTIYF. The chain joins TRBV5-6 to TRBJ1-3, with 7 bases that match TRBD1. The CDR3 loop spans 14 amino acids. The junction had 5 bases not matched to a gene; V was cut back by 4 bases and J by 4 bases. Per germline, CDR1 SGHDT and CDR2 YYEEEE.

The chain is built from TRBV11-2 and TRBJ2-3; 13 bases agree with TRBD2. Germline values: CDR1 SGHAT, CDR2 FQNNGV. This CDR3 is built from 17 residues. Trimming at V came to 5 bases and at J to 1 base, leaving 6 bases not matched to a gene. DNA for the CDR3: TGTGCCAGCAGCACCCGACTAGCGGGGGGCCGCACAGATACGCAGTATTTT. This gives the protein CASSTRLAGGRTDTQYF. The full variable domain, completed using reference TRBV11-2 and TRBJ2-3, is EAGVAQSPRYKIIEKRQSVAFWCNPISGHATLYWYQQILGQGPKLLIQFQNNGVVDDSQLPKDRFSAERLKGVDSTLKIQPAKLEDSAVYLCASSTRLAGGRTDTQYFGPGTRLTVL.

The CDR3: CASSEIGGETQYF. CDR3 in DNA: TGTGCCAGCAGTGAGATCGGAGGAGAGACCCAGTACTTC. V usage is TRBV6-1 and J usage is TRBJ2-5, with D possibly being TRBD2 (5 bases). CDR3 length: 13 residues. Trimming stripped 3 bases from V and 4 bases from J, with 9 bases between. In germline, CDR1 is MNHNS, CDR2 SASEGT.

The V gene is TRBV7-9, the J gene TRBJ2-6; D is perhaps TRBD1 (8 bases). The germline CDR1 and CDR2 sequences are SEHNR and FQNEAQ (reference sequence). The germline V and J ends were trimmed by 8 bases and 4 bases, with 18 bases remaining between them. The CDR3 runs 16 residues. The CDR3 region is CASGQGGMAGANVLTF. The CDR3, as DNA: TGTGCCAGCGGACAGGGAGGGATGGCAGGGGCCAACGTCCTGACTTTC.

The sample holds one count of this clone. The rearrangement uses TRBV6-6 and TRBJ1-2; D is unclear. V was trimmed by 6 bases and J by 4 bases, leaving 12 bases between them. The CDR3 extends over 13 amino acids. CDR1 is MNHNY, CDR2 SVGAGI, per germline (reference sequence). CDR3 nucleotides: TGTGCCAGCAGCCCGCCGGGGTTCTATGGCTACACCTTC. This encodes CASSPPGFYGYTF.

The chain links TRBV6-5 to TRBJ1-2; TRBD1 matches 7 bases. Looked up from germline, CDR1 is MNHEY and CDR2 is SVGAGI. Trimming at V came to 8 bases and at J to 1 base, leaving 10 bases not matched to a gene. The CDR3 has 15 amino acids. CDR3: CASRRGTANNYGYTF. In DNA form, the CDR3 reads TGTGCCAGCCGCAGAGGGACAGCAAATAACTATGGCTACACCTTC.

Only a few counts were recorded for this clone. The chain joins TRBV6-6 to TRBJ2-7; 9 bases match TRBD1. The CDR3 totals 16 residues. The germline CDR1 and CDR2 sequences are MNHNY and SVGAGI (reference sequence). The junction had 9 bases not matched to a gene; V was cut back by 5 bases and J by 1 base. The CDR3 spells CASSKPFGTGSYEQYF. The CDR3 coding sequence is TGTGCCAGCAGTAAGCCATTCGGGACAGGGTCCTACGAGCAGTACTTC.

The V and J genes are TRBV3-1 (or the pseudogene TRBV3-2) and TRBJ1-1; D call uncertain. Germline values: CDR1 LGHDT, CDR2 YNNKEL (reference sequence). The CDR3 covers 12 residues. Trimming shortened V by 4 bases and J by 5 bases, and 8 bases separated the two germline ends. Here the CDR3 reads CASSLRGTEAFF. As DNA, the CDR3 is TGTGCCAGCAGCCTTCGAGGGACTGAAGCTTTCTTT.

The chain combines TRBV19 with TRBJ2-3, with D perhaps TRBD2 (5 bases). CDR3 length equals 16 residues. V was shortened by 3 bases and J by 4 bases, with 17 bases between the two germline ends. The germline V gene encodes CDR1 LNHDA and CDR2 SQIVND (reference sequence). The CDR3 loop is CASSIKDFLVADTQYF. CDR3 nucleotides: TGTGCCAGTAGTATTAAGGACTTCCTGGTGGCAGATACGCAGTATTTT.

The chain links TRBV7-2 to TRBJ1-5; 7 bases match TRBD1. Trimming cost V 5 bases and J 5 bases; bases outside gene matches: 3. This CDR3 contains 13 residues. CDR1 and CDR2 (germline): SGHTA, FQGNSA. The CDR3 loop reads CASSRQGDQPQHF. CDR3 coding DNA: TGTGCCAGCAGCAGACAGGGTGATCAGCCCCAGCATTTT. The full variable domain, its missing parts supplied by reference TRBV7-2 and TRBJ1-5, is GAGVSQSPSNKVTEKGKDVELRCDPISGHTALYWYRQSLGQGLEFLIYFQGNSAPDKSGLPSDRFSAERTGGSVSTLTIQRTQQEDSAVYLCASSRQGDQPQHFGDGTRLSIL.

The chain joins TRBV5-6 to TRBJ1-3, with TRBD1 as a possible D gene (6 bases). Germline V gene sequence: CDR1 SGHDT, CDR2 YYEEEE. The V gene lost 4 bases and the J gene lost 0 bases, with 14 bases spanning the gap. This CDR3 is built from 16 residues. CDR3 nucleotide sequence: TGTGCCAGCAGCCGACCCGACAGGTTCTCTGGAAACACCATATATTTT. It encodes CASSRPDRFSGNTIYF.

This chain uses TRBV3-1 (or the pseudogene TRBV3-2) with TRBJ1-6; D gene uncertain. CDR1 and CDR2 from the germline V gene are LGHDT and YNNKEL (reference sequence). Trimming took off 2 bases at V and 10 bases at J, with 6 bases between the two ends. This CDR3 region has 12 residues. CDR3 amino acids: CASSQFSSPLHF. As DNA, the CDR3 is TGTGCCAGCAGCCAATTTAGCTCACCCCTCCACTTT.